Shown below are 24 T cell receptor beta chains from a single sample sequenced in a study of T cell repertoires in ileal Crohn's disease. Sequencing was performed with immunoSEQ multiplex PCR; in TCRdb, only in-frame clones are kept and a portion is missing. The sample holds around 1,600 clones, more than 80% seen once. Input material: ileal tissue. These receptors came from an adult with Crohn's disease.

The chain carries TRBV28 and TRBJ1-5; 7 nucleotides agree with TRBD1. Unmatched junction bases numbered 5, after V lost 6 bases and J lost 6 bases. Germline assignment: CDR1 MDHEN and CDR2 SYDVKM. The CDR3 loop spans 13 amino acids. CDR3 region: CASSVQGPQPQHF. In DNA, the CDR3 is TGTGCCAGCAGCGTACAGGGGCCTCAGCCCCAGCATTTT.

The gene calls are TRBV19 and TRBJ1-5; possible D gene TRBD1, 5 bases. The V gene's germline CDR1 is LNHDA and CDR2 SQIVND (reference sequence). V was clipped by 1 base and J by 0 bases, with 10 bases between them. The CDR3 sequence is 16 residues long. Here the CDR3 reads CASSIVGGYSNQPQHF. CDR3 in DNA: TGTGCCAGTAGTATAGTGGGGGGTTATAGCAATCAGCCCCAGCATTTT. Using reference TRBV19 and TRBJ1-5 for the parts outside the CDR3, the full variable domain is DGGITQSPKYLFRKEGQNVTLSCEQNLNHDAMYWYRQDPGQGLRLIYYSQIVNDFQKGDIAEGYSVSREKKESFPLTVTSAQKNPTAFYLCASSIVGGYSNQPQHFGDGTRLSIL.

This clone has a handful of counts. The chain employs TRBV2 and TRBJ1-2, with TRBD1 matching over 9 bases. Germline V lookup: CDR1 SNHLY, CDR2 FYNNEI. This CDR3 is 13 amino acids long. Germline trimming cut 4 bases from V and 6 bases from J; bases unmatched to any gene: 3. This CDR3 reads CASSGGQGNGYTF. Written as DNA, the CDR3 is TGTGCCAGCAGTGGGGGACAGGGAAATGGCTACACCTTC. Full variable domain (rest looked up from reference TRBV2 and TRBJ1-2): EPEVTQTPSHQVTQMGQEVILRCVPISNHLYFYWYRQILGQKVEFLVSFYNNEISEKSEIFDDQFSVERPDGSNFTLKIRSTKLEDSAMYFCASSGGQGNGYTFGSGTRLTVV.

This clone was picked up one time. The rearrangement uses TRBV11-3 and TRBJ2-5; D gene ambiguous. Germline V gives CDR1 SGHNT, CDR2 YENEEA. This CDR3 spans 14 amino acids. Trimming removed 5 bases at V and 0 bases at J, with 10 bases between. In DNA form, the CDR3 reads TGTGCCAGCAGCCTATCCCGGTACCAAGAGACCCAGTACTTC. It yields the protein CASSLSRYQETQYF.

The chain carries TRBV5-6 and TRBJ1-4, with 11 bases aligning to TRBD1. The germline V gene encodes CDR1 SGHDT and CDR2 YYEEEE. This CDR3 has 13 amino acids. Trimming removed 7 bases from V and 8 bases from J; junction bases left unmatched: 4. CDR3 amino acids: CASEDRGREKLFF. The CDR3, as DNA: TGTGCCAGCGAGGACAGGGGGCGCGAAAAACTGTTTTTT.

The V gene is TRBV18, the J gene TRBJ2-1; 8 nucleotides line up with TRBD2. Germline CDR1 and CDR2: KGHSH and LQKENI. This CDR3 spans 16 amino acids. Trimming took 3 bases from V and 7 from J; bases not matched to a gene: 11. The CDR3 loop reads CASSPRRGGGRNEQFF. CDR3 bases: TGTGCCAGCTCACCCCGCCGGGGGGGAGGAAGGAATGAGCAGTTCTTC.

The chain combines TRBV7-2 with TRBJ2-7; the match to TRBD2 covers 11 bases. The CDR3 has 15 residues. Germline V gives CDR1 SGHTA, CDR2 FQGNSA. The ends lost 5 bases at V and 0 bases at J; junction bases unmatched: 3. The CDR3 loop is CASSATSGGSYEQYF. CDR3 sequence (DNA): TGTGCCAGCAGCGCCACTAGCGGGGGCTCCTACGAGCAGTACTTC. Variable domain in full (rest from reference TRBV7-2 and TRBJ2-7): GAGVSQSPSNKVTEKGKDVELRCDPISGHTALYWYRQSLGQGLEFLIYFQGNSAPDKSGLPSDRFSAERTGGSVSTLTIQRTQQEDSAVYLCASSATSGGSYEQYFGPGTRLTVT.

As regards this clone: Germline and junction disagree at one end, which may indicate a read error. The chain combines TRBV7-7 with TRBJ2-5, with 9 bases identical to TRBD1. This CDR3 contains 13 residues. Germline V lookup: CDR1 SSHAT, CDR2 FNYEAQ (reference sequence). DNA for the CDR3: TGTGCTAGCAAAAGACAGGGGGAGGAGACCCAGTACTTC. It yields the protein CASKRQGEETQYF.

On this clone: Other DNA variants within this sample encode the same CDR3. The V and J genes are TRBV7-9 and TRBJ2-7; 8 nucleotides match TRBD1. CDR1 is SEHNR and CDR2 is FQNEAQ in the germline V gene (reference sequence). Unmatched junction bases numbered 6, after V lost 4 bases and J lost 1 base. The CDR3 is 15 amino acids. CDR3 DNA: TGTGCCAGCAGCTCCTTTGGGACAGGTTCCTACGAGCAGTACTTC. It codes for CASSSFGTGSYEQYF.

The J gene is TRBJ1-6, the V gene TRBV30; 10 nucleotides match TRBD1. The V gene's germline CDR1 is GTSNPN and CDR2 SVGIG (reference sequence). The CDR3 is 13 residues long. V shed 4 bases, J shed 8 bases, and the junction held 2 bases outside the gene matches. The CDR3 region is CAWKGQGDSPLHF. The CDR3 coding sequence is TGTGCCTGGAAAGGACAGGGGGATTCACCCCTCCACTTT.

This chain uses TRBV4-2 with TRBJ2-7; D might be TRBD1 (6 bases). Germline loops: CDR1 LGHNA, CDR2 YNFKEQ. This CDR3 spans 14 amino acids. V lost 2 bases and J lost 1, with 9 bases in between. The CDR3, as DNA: TGTGCCAGCAGCCAAACCAGGGGATCCTACGAGCAGTACTTC. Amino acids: CASSQTRGSYEQYF.

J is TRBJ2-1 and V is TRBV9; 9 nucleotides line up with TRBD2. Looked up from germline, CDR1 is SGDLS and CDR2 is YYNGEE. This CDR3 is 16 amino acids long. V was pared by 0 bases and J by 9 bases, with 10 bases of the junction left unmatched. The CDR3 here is CASSVATGGGAGEQFF. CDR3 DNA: TGTGCCAGCAGCGTAGCTACTGGCGGGGGGGCGGGTGAGCAGTTCTTC.

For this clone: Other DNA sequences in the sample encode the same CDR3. CDR3 sequence reads: CASREGSSYEQYF. The CDR3, as DNA: TGCGCCAGCAGGGAGGGGAGCTCCTACGAGCAGTACTTC. The V call is TRBV5-1, the J call TRBJ2-7; maybe TRBD2 (6 bases). The V gene's germline CDR1 is SGHRS and CDR2 YFSETQ. The ends were cut back, 5 bases at V and 0 bases at J, with 9 bases in the middle. The length of the CDR3 is 13 residues.

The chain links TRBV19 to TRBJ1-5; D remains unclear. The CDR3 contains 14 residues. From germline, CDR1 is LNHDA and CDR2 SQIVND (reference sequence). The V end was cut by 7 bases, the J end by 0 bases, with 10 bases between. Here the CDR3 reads CASKPGSSNQPQHF. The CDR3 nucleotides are TGTGCCAGTAAACCGGGGAGTAGCAATCAGCCCCAGCATTTT.

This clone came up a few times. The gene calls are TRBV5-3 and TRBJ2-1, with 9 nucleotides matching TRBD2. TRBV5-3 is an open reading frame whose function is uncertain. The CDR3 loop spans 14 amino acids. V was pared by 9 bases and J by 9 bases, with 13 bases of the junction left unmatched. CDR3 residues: CAISTGTSSSEQFF. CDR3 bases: TGTGCCATCTCGACAGGGACTAGCTCTAGTGAGCAGTTCTTC.

The CDR3 sequence: CASGGNSYEQYF. CDR3 nucleotide sequence: TGTGCCAGCGGGGGCAACTCCTACGAGCAGTACTTC. The rearrangement links TRBV27 to TRBJ2-7; the D gene is possibly TRBD1 (6 bases). CDR1 MNHEY and CDR2 SMNVEV come from the germline V gene (reference sequence). The length of the CDR3 is 12 residues. V was clipped by 8 bases and J by 0 bases, with 8 bases between them.

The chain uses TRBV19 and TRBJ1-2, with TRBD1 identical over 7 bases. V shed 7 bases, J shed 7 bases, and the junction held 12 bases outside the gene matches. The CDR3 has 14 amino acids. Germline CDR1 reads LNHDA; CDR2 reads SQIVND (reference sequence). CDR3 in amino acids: CASMDRSYDPGYTF. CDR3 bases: TGTGCCAGTATGGACAGGAGCTATGACCCTGGCTACACCTTC.

CDR3 DNA: TGTGCCAGCAGCTTCTTCCAGGGCACGGATGGCTACACCTTC. Translation gives CASSFFQGTDGYTF. The chain carries TRBV7-2 and TRBJ1-2, with D tentatively TRBD1 (5 bases). The CDR3 has 14 residues. Trimming took off 3 bases at V and 6 bases at J, with 14 bases between the two ends. Germline V gene lookup returns CDR1 SGHTA and CDR2 FQGNSA.

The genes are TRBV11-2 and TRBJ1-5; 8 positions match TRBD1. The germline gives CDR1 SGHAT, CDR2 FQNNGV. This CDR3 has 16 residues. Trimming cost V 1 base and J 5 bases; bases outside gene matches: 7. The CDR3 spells CASSLGAGTGYQPQHF. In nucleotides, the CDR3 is TGTGCCAGCAGCTTAGGGGCCGGGACAGGATATCAGCCCCAGCATTTT.

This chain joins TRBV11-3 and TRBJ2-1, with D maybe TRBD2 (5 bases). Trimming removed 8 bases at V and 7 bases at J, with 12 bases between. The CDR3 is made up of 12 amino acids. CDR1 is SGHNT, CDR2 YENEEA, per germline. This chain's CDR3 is CASSAWENEQFF. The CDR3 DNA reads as TGTGCCAGCTCCGCATGGGAGAATGAGCAGTTCTTC.

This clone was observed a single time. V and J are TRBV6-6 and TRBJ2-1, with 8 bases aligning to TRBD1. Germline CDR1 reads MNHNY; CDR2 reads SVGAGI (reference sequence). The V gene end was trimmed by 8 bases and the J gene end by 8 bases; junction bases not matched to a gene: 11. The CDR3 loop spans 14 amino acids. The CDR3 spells CASAQRTGFDEQFF. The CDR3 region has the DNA TGTGCCAGCGCACAGCGGACAGGGTTTGATGAGCAGTTCTTC.

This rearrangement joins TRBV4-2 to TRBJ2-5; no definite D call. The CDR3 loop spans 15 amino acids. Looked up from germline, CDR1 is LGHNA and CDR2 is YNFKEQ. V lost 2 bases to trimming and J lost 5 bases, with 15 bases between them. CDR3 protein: CASSQISGVGETQYF. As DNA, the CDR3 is TGTGCCAGCAGCCAAATTTCCGGAGTCGGCGAGACCCAGTACTTC.

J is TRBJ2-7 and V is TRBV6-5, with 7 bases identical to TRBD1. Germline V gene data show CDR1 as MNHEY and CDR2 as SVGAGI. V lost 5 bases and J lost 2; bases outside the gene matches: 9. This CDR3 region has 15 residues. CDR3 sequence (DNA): TGTGCCAGCAGTCACGGACAGGCGTTTCCCTACGAGCAGTACTTC. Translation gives CASSHGQAFPYEQYF.

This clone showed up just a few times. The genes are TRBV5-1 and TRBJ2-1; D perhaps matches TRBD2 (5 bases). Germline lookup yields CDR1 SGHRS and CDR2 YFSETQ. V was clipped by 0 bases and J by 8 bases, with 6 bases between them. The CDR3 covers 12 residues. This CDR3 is CASSLAGDEQFF. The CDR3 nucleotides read TGCGCCAGCAGCTTGGCCGGGGATGAGCAGTTCTTC. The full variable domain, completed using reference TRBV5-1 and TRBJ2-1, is KAGVTQTPRYLIKTRGQQVTLSCSPISGHRSVSWYQQTPGQGLQFLFEYFSETQRNKGNFPGRFSGRQFSNSRSEMNVSTLELGDSALYLCASSLAGDEQFFGPGTRLTVL.